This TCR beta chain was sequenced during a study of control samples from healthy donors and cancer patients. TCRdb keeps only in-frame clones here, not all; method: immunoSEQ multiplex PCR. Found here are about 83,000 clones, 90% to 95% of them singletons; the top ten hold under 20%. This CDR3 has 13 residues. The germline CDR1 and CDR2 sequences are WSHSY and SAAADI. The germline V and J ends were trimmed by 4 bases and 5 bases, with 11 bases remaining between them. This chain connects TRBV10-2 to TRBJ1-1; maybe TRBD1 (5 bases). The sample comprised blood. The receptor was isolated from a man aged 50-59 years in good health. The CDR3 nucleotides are TGCGCCAGCAGTGGGCGGGGGAAGACTGAAGCTTTCTTT. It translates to CASSGRGKTEAFF.